The clone carrying this T cell receptor (beta chain) was detected a few times. What it binds is unknown. This entry belongs to a study of T cells in Graves' hyperthyroidism and ophthalmopathy. General study results and limits: Peripheral blood also featured most of the thyroid clonotypes expanded above 0.001.

This CDR3 region has 14 residues. V was trimmed by 3 bases and J by 8 bases, leaving 17 bases between them. Germline loops: CDR1 LNHDA, CDR2 SQIVND (reference sequence). What was amplified from RNA transcripts were TCR beta CDR3 regions. The TCR CDR3 was amplified in a first-round RT-PCR using the HTBI primer set. Each CDR3 protein gets one entry after TCRdb re-called the multiplex PCR reads with MiXCR. The top ten clones hold around 13% of a sample with hundreds of thousands of distinct CDR3 sequences, more than 14% of them seen once. The origin of this receptor is a woman aged 50 to 60 with Graves' ophthalmopathy. Sequences were obtained from blood. The chain combines TRBV19 with TRBJ2-7, with a tentative D call TRBD2 (5 bases). In DNA form, the CDR3 reads TGTGCCAGTAGTATCTCAGGACTCGGGTACCAGCAGTACTTC. This encodes CASSISGLGYQQYF.